A selection of T cell receptor beta chains follows, all from one sample in a study of tumor and adjacent non-tumor tissue in lung cancer. Each CDR3 protein is one row after TCRdb ran MiXCR on the multiplex PCR reads. The sample consists of approximately 76,000 distinct CDR3 sequences, 65% to 75% of them appearing once. Sequenced sample: lung tumor tissue. These receptors were obtained from a woman in her 70s with non-small cell lung cancer. The CDR3 runs from the conserved cysteine through the conserved F or W. A D gene is named only where the DNA matches it firmly. Expanded clones are given a class, and other clones once, few, many or no size at all.

>13|NA|TRBJ2-1|NA|TRBV11-1
CASSYPSRGEQFF
TGTGCCAGCAGTTACCCCTCCCGGGGTGAGCAGTTTTTC
>17|NA|TRBJ2-5|TRBD2|TRBV5-1
CASSLEQGTPERETRYF
TGCGCCAGCAGCTTGGAGCAAGGTACCCCGGAGCGGGAGACCCGGTACTTC
>16|NA|TRBJ1-2|TRBD1|TRBV6-6
CASSYAAGQGAGGYTF
TGTGCCAGCAGTTACGCGGCAGGACAGGGGGCAGGTGGCTACACCTTC
>13|NA|TRBJ2-1|NA|TRBV5-4
CTNRGLTGGPVFF
TGTACCAACAGGGGACTAACGGGAGGGCCGGTGTTCTTC
>15|NA|TRBJ2-3|NA|TRBV5-6
CASSKVRLTTDTQYF
TGTGCCAGCAGCAAGGTCAGGCTAACCACAGATACGCAGTATTTT
>11|NA|TRBJ2-1|NA|TRBV20-1
CSANGDLGQFF
TGCAGTGCTAACGGAGACCTCGGGCAGTTCTTC
>18|once|TRBJ2-1|NA|TRBV19
CASSIEGGLTSSYNEQSF
TGTGCCAGTAGTATAGAGGGGGGACTCACCTCCTCCTACAATGAGCAGTCCTTC
>16|NA|TRBJ2-1|NA|TRBV4-1
CASSEVADISYNEQFF
TGCGCCAGCAGCGAGGTAGCGGATATCTCCTACAATGAGCAGTTCTTC
>18|NA|TRBJ2-1|NA|TRBV11-3
CASSYVAGGLARGNEQFF
TGTGCCAGCAGCTACGTAGCAGGGGGGCTAGCGAGGGGGAATGAGCAGTTCTTC
>15|many|TRBJ2-2|NA|TRBV25-1
CASRPRGSNTGELFF
TGTGCCAGCAGACCCAGGGGATCGAACACCGGGGAGCTGTTTTTT
>16|once|TRBJ2-3|TRBD2|TRBV14
CASSHGLAGVADTQYF
TGTGCCAGCAGCCATGGACTAGCGGGAGTGGCAGATACACAGTATTTT
>14|NA|TRBJ2-7|TRBD1|TRBV5-1
CASSSVTGGGEQYF
TGCGCCAGCAGCTCGGTGACAGGGGGCGGCGAGCAGTACTTC
>15|NA|TRBJ1-5|NA|TRBV6-1
CASSDFHGDPGPQHF
TGTGCCAGCAGTGATTTTCACGGGGACCCAGGGCCCCAACATTTT
>14|NA|TRBJ1-5|NA|TRBV20-1
CSARDLNGNQPQHF
TGCAGTGCTAGAGATCTCAACGGGAATCAGCCCCAGCATTTT
>14|NA|TRBJ2-1|NA|TRBV11-1
CASSVNPKGDEQSF
TGTGCCAGCAGCGTCAACCCTAAGGGGGACGAGCAGTCCTTC
>13|many|TRBJ2-5|TRBD2|TRBV20-1
CSAPTSGQETQYF
TGCAGTGCACCTACTAGCGGCCAAGAGACCCAGTACTTC
>17|many|TRBJ2-5|TRBD2|TRBV4-2
CASSQQRTSGRAKTQYF
TGTGCCAGCAGCCAGCAAAGGACTAGCGGGAGGGCAAAGACCCAGTACTTC
>13|NA|TRBJ1-1|NA|TRBV14
CASSQVLDTEALF
TGTGCCAGCAGCCAGGTTCTGGACACTGAGGCTTTATTT
>11|medium-sized|TRBJ1-1|NA|TRBV29-1
CSAWVVSKGLF
TGCAGCGCCTGGGTGGTATCTAAAGGACTCTTT
>16|NA|TRBJ2-7|TRBD2|TRBV6-5
CASSPGLAVNDYEHYF
TGTGCCAGCAGTCCCGGACTAGCGGTAAATGATTACGAACACTACTTT
>13|NA|TRBJ1-2|NA|TRBV7-3
CACSSNPRDPISF
TGTGCCTGCAGCTCTAACCCGCGGGACCCCATCTCCTTC
>14|once|TRBJ1-1|NA|TRBV2
CASSQSPELTEAFF
TGTGCCAGCAGTCAATCGCCTGAACTCACTGAAGCTTTCTTT
>15|NA|TRBJ2-2|TRBD2|TRBV12-3/TRBV12-4
CAGGRGASGPGELFF
TGTGCCGGCGGCCGCGGAGCTAGCGGGCCCGGGGAGCTGTTTTTT
>12|NA|TRBJ2-3|NA|TRBV12-3/TRBV12-4
CATSGTTDTQYF
TGTGCTACCTCCGGAACCACAGATACGCAGTATTTT
>15|few|TRBJ2-1|TRBD2|TRBV7-9
CASSLDGLADNEQFF
TGTGCCAGCAGCTTAGATGGACTAGCGGACAATGAGCAGTTCTTC
>16|many|TRBJ1-2|TRBD1|TRBV5-1
CASSGDRGRANYGYTF
TGCGCCAGCAGCGGTGACAGGGGAAGAGCTAACTATGGCTACACCTTC
>14|NA|TRBJ1-4|NA|TRBV10-3
CTISAARDNEKPFF
TGTACCATCAGTGCGGCCAGGGACAATGAAAAACCGTTTTTT
>18|NA|TRBJ2-2|TRBD2|TRBV12-3/TRBV12-4
CASTLWRAGAGNIGELFF
TGTGCCAGCACTTTATGGCGAGCGGGAGCGGGTAACATCGGGGAGCTGTTTTTT
>14|medium-sized|TRBJ2-7|NA|TRBV29-1
CSVTTPRSSYEQYF
TGCAGCGTGACCACTCCGCGTAGCTCCTACGAGCAGTACTTC
>16|once|TRBJ2-7|TRBD1|TRBV11-3
CASSSGQGASTYEQYF
TGTGCCAGCAGTTCGGGACAGGGGGCCTCCACCTATGAACAGTACTTC
>16|NA|TRBJ1-2|NA|TRBV28
CACLGAATRSNYGYTF
TGTGCCTGCCTGGGCGCCGCGACCCGGTCTAACTATGGCTACACCTTC
>15|many|TRBJ1-1|NA|TRBV12-3/TRBV12-4
CASSLAGKIGTEAFF
TGTGCCAGCAGTTTGGCTGGGAAAATAGGCACTGAAGCTTTCTTT
>14|few|TRBJ2-3|TRBD1|TRBV20-1
CSAGTGLDTDTQYF
TGCAGTGCTGGGACAGGCCTGGACACAGATACGCAGTATTTT
>14|many|TRBJ2-7|TRBD2|TRBV11-2
CASSFSSGSIEQYF
TGTGCCAGCAGCTTCTCTAGCGGGAGTATCGAGCAGTACTTC
>12|NA|TRBJ1-2|NA|TRBV7-6
CASSQPLGGYNF
TGTGCCAGCAGCCAGCCATTAGGTGGCTACAACTTC
>19|NA|TRBJ2-1|NA|TRBV29-1
CSVLGCGRAGSLPYNEQFF
TGCAGCGTTTTGGGATGTGGTCGGGCTGGATCATTACCCTACAATGAGCAGTTCTTC
>16|NA|TRBJ1-1|NA|TRBV19
CASAKGQGVVSTEAFF
TGTGCCAGTGCAAAGGGCCAGGGAGTGGTGAGCACTGAAGCTTTCTTT
>14|NA|TRBJ2-7|TRBD1|TRBV6-6
CARSPQGDGYELYF
TGTGCCAGGAGCCCCCAGGGGGACGGCTACGAGCTGTACTTC
>15|NA|TRBJ1-5|NA|TRBV7-8
CASRQDSVGNQPQHF
TGTGCCAGCAGGCAAGACAGTGTTGGTAATCAGCCCCAGCATTTT
>15|NA|TRBJ2-1|TRBD1|TRBV29-1
CNVERADRGHNEQFF
TGCAACGTTGAAAGGGCGGACAGGGGGCACAATGAGCAGTTCTTC